The T cell receptor (beta chain) described here comes from a study of shared clonotypes between healthy human individuals. Findings of the study overall: Non-shared clonotypes were found to have lower generation probabilities than the clonotypes that were shared by all four of the sorted-subset donors. About 5.2% was the fraction of naive CD4 clonotypes found shared across a few donors. The expectation was that sequencing depth would affect clonotype sharing among donors.

Each cell subset's genomic DNA was divided evenly among several immunoSEQ plates. The protocol was immunoSEQ multiplex PCR, while the TCRdb copy is restricted to in-frame clones and leaves out a portion. The data show 2,500,000 or so clones, just under 95% seen once. As to this clone: Its antigen is not identified.

The receptor's source is a man younger than 35 in good health. Some clones in this sample may be carry-over from other donors' samples. Sequences were obtained from naive CD4+ T cells from PBMCs. Noted subset: CD45RA+ positively selected.

The CDR3 bases are TGTGCCAGCAGCGTAAGAGGCAAAACCGGGGAGCTGTTTTTT. Translated, it gives CASSVRGKTGELFF. This chain uses TRBV2 with TRBJ2-2; D remains unclear. CDR1 is SNHLY and CDR2 is FYNNEI in the germline V gene. CDR3 length: 14 residues. Trimming stripped 6 bases from V and 5 bases from J, with 13 bases between.